The clone carrying this TCR beta chain was counted only a few times. CDR3 length equals 14 residues. Trimming stripped 3 bases from V and 6 bases from J, with 12 bases between. The germline V gene encodes CDR1 SGHAT and CDR2 FQNNGV. This specimen comes from a study of T cells in Graves' hyperthyroidism and ophthalmopathy. The CDR3 regions of TCR beta were amplified from RNA transcripts. A first-round RT-PCR of the TCR CDR3 used the HTBI primer set. TCRdb fed the multiplex PCR reads into MiXCR, producing one record per CDR3 protein. The table has fewer than 450,000 distinct CDR3 sequences, approximately 17% seen once; the top ten hold almost 35%.

The chain carries TRBV11-2 and TRBJ1-3; D gene unclear. Sequencing input: blood. This sequence originates from a woman aged 25 to 39 with Graves' hyperthyroidism that later progressed to Graves' ophthalmopathy. CDR3 residues: CASSLDFGSNTIYF. The CDR3 bases are TGTGCCAGCAGCTTGGACTTCGGGTCAAACACCATATATTTT.